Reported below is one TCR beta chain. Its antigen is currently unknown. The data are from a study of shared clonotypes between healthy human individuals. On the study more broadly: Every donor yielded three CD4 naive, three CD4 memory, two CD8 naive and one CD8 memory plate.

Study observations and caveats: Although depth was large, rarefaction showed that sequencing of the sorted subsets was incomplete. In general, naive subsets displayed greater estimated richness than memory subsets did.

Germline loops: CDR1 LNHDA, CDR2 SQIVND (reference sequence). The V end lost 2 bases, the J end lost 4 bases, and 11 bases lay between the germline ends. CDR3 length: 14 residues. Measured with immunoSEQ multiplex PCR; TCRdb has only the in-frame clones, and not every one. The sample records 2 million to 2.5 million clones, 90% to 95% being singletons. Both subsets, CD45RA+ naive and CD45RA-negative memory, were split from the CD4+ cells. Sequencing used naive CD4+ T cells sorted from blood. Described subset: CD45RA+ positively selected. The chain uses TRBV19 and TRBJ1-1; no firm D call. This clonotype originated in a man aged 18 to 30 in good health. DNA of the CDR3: TGTGCCAGTAGTATAACCGGGGTGGGCACTGAAGCTTTCTTT. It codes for CASSITGVGTEAFF.